The rows below give T cell receptor beta chains drawn from one sample of a study of blood T cell repertoires in COVID-19. The assay was immunoSEQ multiplex PCR, and TCRdb's table has in-frame clones only and misses some. This sample carries approximately 240,000 clones, 82% of them seen once, and the ten largest clones take approximately 5%. Sample: peripheral blood. These receptors all stem from a woman over 75 with active or convalescent COVID-19. Each CDR3 is given with its conserved first and last residue. The order of the fields is D gene, J gene, V gene, clone size, CDR3 DNA, CDR3 protein. A D gene is named only where the DNA matches it firmly. Clone size appears in some rows only: once, few, many, or a class for an expanded clone.

d_gene: TRBD2; j_gene: TRBJ2-3; v_gene: TRBV5-1; abundance: -; CDR3nt: TGCGCCAGCAGCTTGGGACTAGCGGGAGTTAGCACAGATACGCAGTATTTT; CDR3aa: CASSLGLAGVSTDTQYF
d_gene: TRBD1; j_gene: TRBJ1-6; v_gene: TRBV28; abundance: once; CDR3nt: TGTGCCAGCAGTAGCGGACAGGGGTTCTATAATTCACCCCTCCACTTT; CDR3aa: CASSSGQGFYNSPLHF
d_gene: -; j_gene: TRBJ2-7; v_gene: TRBV3-1/TRBV3-2; abundance: -; CDR3nt: TGTGCCAGCAGCCAAGAAGGCGGTTATCTACGGGAGCAGTACTTC; CDR3aa: CASSQEGGYLREQYF
d_gene: -; j_gene: TRBJ2-7; v_gene: TRBV12-3/TRBV12-4; abundance: -; CDR3nt: TGTGCCAGCAGTAGTACAGGGCTGCGGGAGCAGTACTTC; CDR3aa: CASSSTGLREQYF
d_gene: TRBD1; j_gene: TRBJ1-2; v_gene: TRBV28; abundance: few; CDR3nt: TGTGCCAGCAGGACCGGACAGGAGAATGGCTACACCTTC; CDR3aa: CASRTGQENGYTF
d_gene: TRBD1; j_gene: TRBJ1-5; v_gene: TRBV28; abundance: -; CDR3nt: TGTGCCAGCAACGAACCGCGGGACAGGGTTCAGCCCCAGCATTTT; CDR3aa: CASNEPRDRVQPQHF
d_gene: TRBD1; j_gene: TRBJ1-2; v_gene: TRBV9; abundance: -; CDR3nt: TGTGCCAGCAGCGCCGGACAGGGGGCGGAGGGCTACACCTTC; CDR3aa: CASSAGQGAEGYTF
d_gene: -; j_gene: TRBJ1-1; v_gene: TRBV6-5; abundance: -; CDR3nt: TGTGCCAGCGGGCCCAGGCGGGGCAGGGACACTGAAGCTTTCTTT; CDR3aa: CASGPRRGRDTEAFF
d_gene: TRBD1; j_gene: TRBJ2-3; v_gene: TRBV7-9; abundance: once; CDR3nt: TGTGCCAGCACTCTTAGTAGGACAGGGAGCGCGGATACGCAGTATTTT; CDR3aa: CASTLSRTGSADTQYF
d_gene: TRBD1; j_gene: TRBJ1-1; v_gene: TRBV29-1; abundance: -; CDR3nt: TGCAGCGCTGAGGGACAGACTGGCACTGAAGCTTTCTTT; CDR3aa: CSAEGQTGTEAFF
d_gene: TRBD2; j_gene: TRBJ2-2; v_gene: TRBV18; abundance: -; CDR3nt: TGTGCCAGCTCACCGCCGGGACTAGCGGGAGGCACCGGGGAGCTGTTTTTT; CDR3aa: CASSPPGLAGGTGELFF
d_gene: -; j_gene: TRBJ1-4; v_gene: TRBV30; abundance: -; CDR3nt: TGTGCCTGGAGAATTACAGGGTCAACTAATGAAAAACTGTTTTTT; CDR3aa: CAWRITGSTNEKLFF
d_gene: -; j_gene: TRBJ1-6; v_gene: TRBV11-2; abundance: -; CDR3nt: TGTGCCAGCAGCTTAGGAGCAGGGTTAAATTCACCCCTCCACTTT; CDR3aa: CASSLGAGLNSPLHF
d_gene: -; j_gene: TRBJ1-4; v_gene: TRBV5-1; abundance: -; CDR3nt: TGCGCCAGCAGCTTGCGGCCGGGGCGGGGAGAAAAACTGTTTTTT; CDR3aa: CASSLRPGRGEKLFF
d_gene: -; j_gene: TRBJ1-2; v_gene: TRBV28; abundance: -; CDR3nt: TGTGCCAGCACCCAACAGTTGGGCTATGGCTACACCTTC; CDR3aa: CASTQQLGYGYTF
d_gene: -; j_gene: TRBJ1-2; v_gene: TRBV30; abundance: -; CDR3nt: TGTGCCTGGAGTGTACAGGGAGCTGGCTACACCTTC; CDR3aa: CAWSVQGAGYTF
d_gene: -; j_gene: TRBJ1-5; v_gene: TRBV6-5; abundance: -; CDR3nt: TGTGCCATACAACTGCAGGGGCTTGAGCCCCAGCATTTT; CDR3aa: CAIQLQGLEPQHF
d_gene: -; j_gene: TRBJ2-3; v_gene: TRBV28; abundance: once; CDR3nt: TGTGCCAGCAGTCCCCTCGGGGGAGTAGGCACAGATACGCAGTATTTT; CDR3aa: CASSPLGGVGTDTQYF
d_gene: TRBD1; j_gene: TRBJ1-5; v_gene: TRBV30; abundance: few; CDR3nt: TGTGCCTCCTCTGACAGGGGGCTGAATCAGCCCCAGCATTTT; CDR3aa: CASSDRGLNQPQHF
d_gene: TRBD2; j_gene: TRBJ2-1; v_gene: TRBV24-1; abundance: -; CDR3nt: TGTGCCACCAGTGATGCCGGGACTAGCGTCCGGCATGAGCAGTTCTTC; CDR3aa: CATSDAGTSVRHEQFF